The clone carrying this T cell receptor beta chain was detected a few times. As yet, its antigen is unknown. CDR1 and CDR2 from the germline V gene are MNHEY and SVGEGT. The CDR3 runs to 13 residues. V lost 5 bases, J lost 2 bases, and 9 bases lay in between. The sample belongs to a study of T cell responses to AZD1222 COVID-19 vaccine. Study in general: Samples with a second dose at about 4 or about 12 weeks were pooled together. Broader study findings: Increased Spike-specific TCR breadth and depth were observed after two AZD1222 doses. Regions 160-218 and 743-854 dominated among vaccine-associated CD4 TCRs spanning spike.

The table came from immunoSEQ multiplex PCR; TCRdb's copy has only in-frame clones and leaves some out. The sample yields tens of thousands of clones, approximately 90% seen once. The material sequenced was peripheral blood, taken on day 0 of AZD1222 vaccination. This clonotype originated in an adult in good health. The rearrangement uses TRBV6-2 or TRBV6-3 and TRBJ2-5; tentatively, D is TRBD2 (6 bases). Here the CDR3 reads CASSKGLQETQYF. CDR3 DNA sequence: TGTGCCAGCAGTAAAGGACTACAAGAGACCCAGTACTTC.